These 26 T cell receptor beta chains share one sample of origin, sequenced in a study of T-cell memory formation after mild COVID-19 (dated by TCRdb to the early 2020s). Libraries were made using 5' RACE. Sequencer: Illumina NovaSeq 6000. The public reads were quality trimmed at Q25 with fastp and then assembled into clones with MiXCR by TCRdb, keeping productive beta chains. Rows matching on CDR3 protein sequence are summarized as one entry with the most common DNA and genes. The sample includes approximately 300,000 distinct CDR3 sequences, with roughly 19% observed a single time. In total, the top ten clones hold around 21% of the sample. The sample consisted of PBMCs or a T cell subset sorted from them (not recorded which). These receptors were obtained from a man between 18 and 29 years old who had mild COVID-19 (a few samples of this study predate the infection). The sample titles of this study are shuffled in the database, so cell type and time point are left out; the donor was told from shared clones.

The V gene is TRBV4-3, the J gene TRBJ1-2, with 7 bases matching TRBD1. The CDR3 consists of 13 residues. CDR1 is LGHNA, CDR2 YSLEER, per germline. V lost 1 base to trimming and J lost 4 bases; unmatched junction nucleotides: 0. The CDR3 nucleotides are TGCGCCAGCAGCCAAGGGGACAGCTATGGCTACACCTTC. Translated: CASSQGDSYGYTF.

This chain joins TRBV12-3 or TRBV12-4 and TRBJ2-7; D not certain. Trimming shortened V by 2 bases and J by 3 bases, and 11 bases separated the two germline ends. There are 14 residues in the CDR3. The CDR3 nucleotides read TGTGCCAGCAGTTTATACACTGCTGACTACGAGCAGTACTTC. The encoded protein is CASSLYTADYEQYF.

This clonotype turned up a few times. This rearrangement joins TRBV20-1 to TRBJ2-5, with 8 bases identical to TRBD1. The CDR3 spans 11 residues. Germline CDR1 is DFQATT and CDR2 is SNEGSKA (reference sequence). The CDR3 sequence: CRTTGGETQYF. In nucleotides, the CDR3 is TGCAGGACCACAGGGGGGGAGACCCAGTACTTC.

This rearrangement joins TRBV10-3 to TRBJ2-1; D remains unclear. Germline CDR1 ENHRY, CDR2 SYGVKD. CDR3 length equals 15 residues. Trimming left V 5 bases short and J 0 bases short, with 11 bases between. The CDR3 is CAISKDLSSYNEQFF. The CDR3 DNA sequence: TGTGCCATCAGTAAGGACCTAAGCTCCTACAATGAGCAGTTCTTC.

The chain couples TRBV20-1 to TRBJ1-2; D possibly corresponds to TRBD1 (5 bases). With 2 bases removed from V and 1 base from J, the gap between germline ends came to 11 bases. CDR3 length: 14 amino acids. Germline V gene lookup returns CDR1 DFQATT and CDR2 SNEGSKA (reference sequence). The DNA of the CDR3 is TGCAGTGCTAGAAAGACCGACAGTAACTATGGCTACACCTTC. It is translated as CSARKTDSNYGYTF.

At least ten counts were recorded for this clonotype. This chain joins TRBV29-1 and TRBJ2-2; D remains ambiguous. Trimming left V 2 bases short and J 4 bases short, with 8 bases between. Germline V gene lookup returns CDR1 SQVTM and CDR2 ANQGSEA. The CDR3 has 13 amino acids. Here the CDR3 reads CSVEMVGTGELFF. For the CDR3, the DNA is TGCAGCGTTGAAATGGTTGGCACCGGGGAGCTGTTTTTT.

The chain links TRBV5-1 to TRBJ1-3, with a tentative D call TRBD1 (6 bases). The CDR3 totals 15 residues. Deletions cut 2 bases from V and 6 bases from J, with 15 bases between. The germline V gene has CDR1 SGHRS and CDR2 YFSETQ. The CDR3 bases are TGCGCCAGCAGCTTTGGGGGCATCCCTTCAAACACCATATATTTT. Translated, it gives CASSFGGIPSNTIYF.

This clonotype appeared a few times. The V and J genes are TRBV12-3 or TRBV12-4 and TRBJ2-3, with a weak D call TRBD1 (6 bases). The V gene lost 6 bases and the J gene lost 2 bases, with 12 bases spanning the gap. CDR3 length: 14 residues. This CDR3 reads CASRKGQSTDTQYF. The CDR3 DNA reads as TGTGCCAGCAGGAAAGGACAGTCCACAGATACGCAGTATTTT.

This clonotype was seen a handful of times. The V and J genes are TRBV5-5 and TRBJ2-1; possible D gene TRBD2, 6 bases. Germline-derived CDR1 and CDR2 are SGHKS and YYEKEE (reference sequence). CDR3 length equals 13 residues. The V and J ends lost 6 bases and 9 bases respectively, with 16 bases between them. In DNA form, the CDR3 reads TGTGCCAGCACCCCCGGCGGGAAGGGTGAGCAGTTCTTC. Amino acids: CASTPGGKGEQFF.

The CDR3 is CSARDPRALHF. CDR3 nucleotide sequence: TGCAGTGCTAGAGACCCGCGTGCCCTCCACTTT. The gene calls are TRBV20-1 and TRBJ1-6; D gene uncertain. V was cut by 0 bases and J by 14 bases, with 8 bases left in between. CDR1 DFQATT and CDR2 SNEGSKA come from the germline V gene (reference sequence). This CDR3 has 11 amino acids.

This clonotype was recorded a few times. The V and J genes are TRBV10-3 and TRBJ1-6; D uncertain. V lost 8 bases and J 8 bases, leaving 10 bases between the germline ends. The germline V gene encodes CDR1 ENHRY and CDR2 SYGVKD. The length of the CDR3 is 12 residues. The CDR3 coding sequence is TGTGCCATCGGCGGATCGGATTCACCCCTCCACTTT. It encodes CAIGGSDSPLHF.

This clonotype was counted a few times. This chain uses TRBV7-6 with TRBJ1-6; the D gene is possibly TRBD1 (6 bases). With 5 bases removed from V and 9 bases from J, the gap between germline ends came to 11 bases. The CDR3 runs 13 residues. From germline, CDR1 is SGHVS and CDR2 FNYEAQ. Here the CDR3 DNA reads TGTGCCAGCAGCCTAGGACAGATTTCACCCCTCCACTTT. This codes for CASSLGQISPLHF.

In its sample, this clonotype was seen a few times. This rearrangement joins TRBV4-3 to TRBJ2-3; D gene ambiguous. The CDR3 loop spans 14 amino acids. The V gene lost 0 bases and the J gene lost 2 bases, with 6 bases spanning the gap. The germline V gene encodes CDR1 LGHNA and CDR2 YSLEER. CDR3 amino acids: CASSQDQFTDTQYF. The CDR3 coding sequence is TGCGCCAGCAGCCAAGACCAATTCACAGATACGCAGTATTTT.

This sequence joins TRBV6-5 and TRBJ2-2, with TRBD1 identical over 11 bases. CDR3 length equals 17 residues. Per germline, CDR1 MNHEY and CDR2 SVGAGI. V shed 6 bases and J 0 bases; nucleotides not matched to a gene: 6. CDR3 region: CASSRDRGSSNTGELFF. The DNA for the CDR3 is TGTGCCAGCAGCCGGGACAGGGGGTCATCGAACACCGGGGAGCTGTTTTTT.

This clonotype occurred many times. The V gene is TRBV7-3, the J gene TRBJ2-1; 9 bases are a match to TRBD2. CDR3 length equals 15 residues. The germline gives CDR1 SGHTA, CDR2 FQGTGA. J lost 2 bases, V lost 3 bases, and 2 bases had no gene match. The CDR3 loop reads CASSFAGGPYNEQFF. The DNA for the CDR3 is TGTGCCAGCAGCTTCGCGGGGGGGCCCTACAATGAGCAGTTCTTC.

The chain carries TRBV20-1 and TRBJ1-5, with 9 bases aligning to TRBD1. The ends lost 6 bases at V and 8 bases at J; junction bases unmatched: 8. The CDR3 has 13 residues. Germline V gene lookup returns CDR1 DFQATT and CDR2 SNEGSKA (reference sequence). CDR3 nucleotide sequence: TGCAGTGCCCTCGGGACAGGGATTGAGCCCCAGCATTTT. It encodes CSALGTGIEPQHF.

The chain links TRBV4-1 to TRBJ2-7; 7 bases fit TRBD1. This CDR3 spans 12 amino acids. In germline, CDR1 is MGHRA, CDR2 YSYEKL. J gave up 6 bases and V 4 bases, and 3 bases lay outside the gene matches. CDR3 amino acids: CASSLTGAEQYF. For the CDR3, the DNA is TGCGCCAGCAGCCTAACAGGGGCCGAGCAGTACTTC.

The V gene is TRBV7-3, the J gene TRBJ2-1; 8 nucleotides line up with TRBD1. Per the germline V gene, CDR1 is SGHTA and CDR2 is FQGTGA. The V and J ends lost 1 base and 7 bases, in that order; junction bases with no gene match: 6. The CDR3 runs 15 residues. Written as DNA, the CDR3 is TGTGCCAGCAGCTTAAGGGCCACAGGGGGGAATGAGCAGTTCTTC. Translation: CASSLRATGGNEQFF.

The rearrangement joins TRBV7-9 to TRBJ1-5; 9 bases match TRBD1. In germline, CDR1 is SEHNR, CDR2 FQNEAQ (reference sequence). CDR3 length: 16 amino acids. V gave up 5 bases and J gave up 4 bases; unmatched junction bases: 9. The CDR3 bases are TGTGCCAGCAGCCCCTGGACAGGGGATTTGAATCAGCCCCAGCATTTT. Its translation is CASSPWTGDLNQPQHF.

This clonotype came up a few times. CDR3 residues: CAIRRDRGFNEQFF. The DNA for the CDR3 is TGTGCCATCAGGAGGGACAGGGGTTTCAATGAGCAGTTCTTC. The gene calls are TRBV10-3 and TRBJ2-1; 10 bases line up with TRBD1. CDR1 and CDR2 from the germline V gene are ENHRY and SYGVKD. After removal of 6 bases from V and 6 bases from J, the junction contained 5 bases not matched to a gene. The CDR3 has 14 amino acids.

The chain links TRBV10-3 to TRBJ1-5, with D perhaps matching TRBD1 (6 bases). With 2 bases removed from V and 4 bases from J, the gap between germline ends came to 15 bases. The CDR3 loop spans 16 amino acids. The germline V gene has CDR1 ENHRY and CDR2 SYGVKD. The CDR3 DNA reads as TGTGCCATCAGTGAGAGTCAGGGGAAGGCGAATCAGCCCCAGCATTTT. It is translated as CAISESQGKANQPQHF.

The chain employs TRBV2 and TRBJ2-7; D is uncertain. Germline assignment: CDR1 SNHLY and CDR2 FYNNEI. Trimming removed 5 bases at V and 3 bases at J, with 11 bases between. CDR3 length: 13 residues. The DNA of the CDR3 is TGTGCCAGCAGTCCATCGCTGTTCTACGAGCAGTACTTC. This encodes CASSPSLFYEQYF.

This clonotype was seen more than once but under ten times. The gene calls are TRBV7-9 and TRBJ2-3; TRBD2 matches 10 bases. The CDR3 is 15 residues long. The V and J ends lost 1 base and 7 bases, in that order; junction bases with no gene match: 5. Germline V gene lookup returns CDR1 SEHNR and CDR2 FQNEAQ (reference sequence). The CDR3: CASSLGLAGVYTQYF. The CDR3, as DNA: TGTGCCAGCAGCTTAGGGCTAGCGGGGGTCTATACGCAGTATTTT.

This clonotype was seen a handful of times. The V gene is TRBV5-1, the J gene TRBJ2-2, with TRBD1 matching 10 bases. Looked up from germline, CDR1 is SGHRS and CDR2 is YFSETQ. This CDR3 is 15 amino acids long. With V trimmed by 10 bases and J by 3 bases, 9 bases remained unmatched. In DNA, the CDR3 is TGCGCCTCCCGCCGGGACAGGGGTTACACCGGGGAGCTGTTTTTT. It encodes CASRRDRGYTGELFF. The variable domain in full, completed from reference TRBV5-1 and TRBJ2-2, reads KAGVTQTPRYLIKTRGQQVTLSCSPISGHRSVSWYQQTPGQGLQFLFEYFSETQRNKGNFPGRFSGRQFSNSRSEMNVSTLELGDSALYLCASRRDRGYTGELFFGEGSRLTVL.

The chain couples TRBV7-8 to TRBJ1-5; 7 bases align to TRBD1. The CDR3 runs 16 residues. In germline, CDR1 is SGHVS, CDR2 FQNEAQ. V shed 4 bases, J shed 2 bases, and the junction held 8 bases outside the gene matches. This chain's CDR3 is CASSSKTGSGNQPQHF. CDR3 DNA sequence: TGTGCCAGCAGCTCAAAGACAGGGTCGGGCAATCAGCCCCAGCATTTT. Combining the CDR3 with reference TRBV7-8 and TRBJ1-5 gives the whole variable domain GAGVSQSPRYKVAKRGQDVALRCDPISGHVSLFWYQQALGQGPEFLTYFQNEAQLDKSGLPSDRFFAERPEGSVSTLKIQRTQQEDSAVYLCASSSKTGSGNQPQHFGDGTRLSIL.

Written as DNA, the CDR3 is TGTGCCAGCAGCTTAGTTTCGACAGAAGGCTACACCTTC. This sequence encodes CASSLVSTEGYTF. The rearrangement joins TRBV7-9 to TRBJ1-2; TRBD1 might be the D (5 bases). Per the germline V gene, CDR1 is SEHNR and CDR2 is FQNEAQ (reference sequence). The CDR3 totals 13 residues. V was cut by 1 base and J by 8 bases, with 11 bases left in between.